This entry is about one TCR beta chain. Antigen unknown. A read error may account for a junction end that differs from germline. The germline V gene encodes CDR1 MGHRA and CDR2 YSYEKL. The CDR3 has 16 residues. The data were obtained in a study of tumor and adjacent non-tumor tissue in lung cancer. Overall study: Approximately 4.2 million productive TCRbeta reads were obtained per sample on average. Study-level points and caveats: Higher tumor TCR diversity was associated with shorter survival. Normal lung showed higher cumulative top 100 clone frequency than tumor.

Three rounds of nested PCR, following a modified ARM-PCR protocol, produced the TCRbeta library. TCRdb re-derived calls from the multiplex PCR reads in MiXCR, one entry per CDR3 protein. The table lists about 75,000 distinct CDR3 sequences, more than 60% of them singletons. The template was RNA from unsorted bulk tissue. The chain carries TRBV4-1 and TRBJ2-2, with D possibly being TRBD1 (6 bases). The sample was lung tumor tissue. The origin of this receptor is a woman in her forties or fifties with non-small cell lung cancer. The CDR3 sequence: CASSQGIGGDTGELLF. The CDR3 nucleotides read TGCGCCAGCAGCCAAGGGATAGGGGGAGACACCGGGGAGCTGTTATTT.